This T cell receptor beta chain came from a study of blood T cell repertoires in COVID-19. Turning to the study itself: The United States, Italy and Spain were the sources of the acute and convalescent COVID-19 samples. Nucleic acid was either cDNA or gDNA, and it came from T cells, B-cell-depleted T cells, or PBMCs.

V shed 1 base and J shed 2 bases, with 12 bases lying between them. CDR1 is SGHTA and CDR2 is FQGNSA in the germline V gene. This CDR3 region has 16 residues. Authors' analysis steps: Estimation of nucleated cell counts was performed using reference gene primer amplification. TCRdb's copy holds only in-frame clones and misses some; the assay was immunoSEQ multiplex PCR. V, J and clone size are taken as reported in that table, and D and trimming were inferred from the DNA itself. The data show approximately 250,000 clones, 84% seen once. This clonotype originated in a woman aged 35 to 49 who had recovered from COVID-19. The source material was peripheral blood. This chain connects TRBV7-2 to TRBJ1-5; D call uncertain. The CDR3 loop reads CASSLGTGYGNQPQHF. The CDR3 DNA reads as TGTGCCAGCAGCTTAGGGACGGGGTACGGCAATCAGCCCCAGCATTTT. Drawing the rest from reference TRBV7-2 and TRBJ1-5, the complete variable domain is GAGVSQSPSNKVTEKGKDVELRCDPISGHTALYWYRQSLGQGLEFLIYFQGNSAPDKSGLPSDRFSAERTGGSVSTLTIQRTQQEDSAVYLCASSLGTGYGNQPQHFGDGTRLSIL.